The entry below describes one T cell receptor (beta chain). This record comes from a study of shared clonotypes between healthy human individuals. Germline CDR1 SEHNR, CDR2 FQNEAQ (reference sequence). The CDR3 runs to 15 residues. Trimming at V came to 4 bases and at J to 5 bases, leaving 7 bases not matched to a gene. Measured with immunoSEQ multiplex PCR; TCRdb has only the in-frame clones, and not every one. The data show about 520,000 clones, over 70% seen once. The clonotype originates from a woman in her thirties or forties in good health. Some clones in this sample may be carry-over from other donors' samples. The specimen was PBMCs. J is TRBJ1-4 and V is TRBV7-9, with TRBD1 matching over 7 bases. The CDR3 here is CASSSTGRGNEKLFF. CDR3 DNA: TGTGCCAGCAGCTCGACAGGGAGGGGGAATGAAAAACTGTTTTTT.